The TCR beta chain described here comes from a study of cytomegalovirus exposure and HLA in healthy donors. This CDR3 has 18 amino acids. Germline V gene lookup returns CDR1 SGHNT and CDR2 YYREEE (reference sequence). J was trimmed by 0 bases and V by 2 bases; bases with no gene match: 7. A remark on this clone: The antigen is not known.

Nominal health characterized the donors when sampled, though unrecorded immune exposures were likely. Study-level points and caveats: There were some public TCRs occurring in many donors, but most TCR sequences were rare. Sequencing likely caused a cluster of highly shared sequence variants.

Primers included in the PCR were 60 Vbeta and 13 Jbeta primers. Produced via immunoSEQ multiplex PCR; TCRdb's table is partial and in-frame only. The sample contains more than 100,000 clones, 79% of which appear only once. The TCR was taken from a male donor in good health and CMV-seronegative. The material sequenced was PBMCs. V usage is TRBV5-4 and J usage is TRBJ2-1; 11 positions agree with TRBD2. The CDR3 region has the DNA TGTGCCAGCAGCTTAACTAGCGGGGGTCCTAGCTCCTACAATGAGCAGTTCTTC. Translated: CASSLTSGGPSSYNEQFF.